This T cell receptor beta chain derives from a study of T cell changes during pregnancy in multiple sclerosis. The assay was immunoSEQ multiplex PCR, and TCRdb's table has in-frame clones only and misses some. The sample consists of 34,000 or so clones, under 95% of them appearing once. The specimen was peripheral blood, collected in the second trimester of pregnancy. The origin of this receptor is a female donor in good health, enrolled as a control in a pregnancy study.

This chain's CDR3 is CASSWGPPNEQFF. Written as DNA, the CDR3 is TGTGCCAGCAGTTGGGGCCCCCCGAATGAGCAGTTCTTC. The V call is TRBV6-1, the J call TRBJ2-1; a possible D gene is TRBD1 (5 bases). Trimming took 5 bases from V and 7 from J, leaving 12 bases between them. The CDR3 consists of 13 residues. Germline CDR1 MNHNS, CDR2 SASEGT.